The 29 T cell receptor beta chains below come from one sample, sequenced in a study of radiation and T cells in renal cell carcinoma. Time point here: blood 2 weeks post-SBRT. Treatment noted: 15 Gy SBRT to primary tumor, nephrectomy 4 weeks later. Profiling relied on immunoSEQ multiplex PCR, and the TCRdb table lists in-frame clones only, not all of them. This table holds about 65,000 clones, around 81% found once. The input for sequencing was blood, taken from a patient whose treatment included radiotherapy and nephrectomy. Every receptor here comes from a man aged 55 to 70 with renal cell carcinoma.

This clone has only a few counts. This chain connects TRBV7-9 to TRBJ2-3; either TRBD1 or TRBD2 may fit D (5 bases each). V shed 2 bases and J shed 1 base, with 10 bases lying between them. This CDR3 has 15 amino acids. Per the germline V gene, CDR1 is SEHNR and CDR2 is FQNEAQ (reference sequence). The CDR3 sequence is CASSLYRDRTDTQYF. The CDR3 bases are TGTGCCAGCAGCTTATACCGGGACCGCACAGATACGCAGTATTTT.

The table lists this clone with a few counts. V usage is TRBV2 and J usage is TRBJ1-5, with 9 bases identical to TRBD1. V lost 8 bases and J lost 6; bases outside the gene matches: 11. This CDR3 region has 15 residues. Per the germline V gene, CDR1 is SNHLY and CDR2 is FYNNEI. The CDR3 loop reads CASGGGQGVGQPQHF. Here the CDR3 DNA reads TGTGCCAGCGGAGGGGGACAGGGTGTGGGTCAGCCCCAGCATTTT.

V and J are TRBV10-3 and TRBJ2-5; possible D gene TRBD1, 5 bases. Germline lookup yields CDR1 ENHRY and CDR2 SYGVKD. V dropped 2 bases and J dropped 1 base, with 11 bases sitting between them. This CDR3 is 15 amino acids long. CDR3 sequence reads: CAISEETALQETQYF. The CDR3 DNA follows: TGTGCCATCAGTGAGGAGACAGCACTCCAAGAGACCCAGTACTTC.

Comment on this clone: The same CDR3 also results from other DNA sequences found in this sample. CDR3 in amino acids: CASSLYGQPQHF. In DNA form, the CDR3 reads TGTGCCAGCAGTTTATACGGTCAGCCCCAGCATTTT. J is TRBJ1-5 and V is TRBV27; no reliable D call. Germline V lookup: CDR1 MNHEY, CDR2 SMNVEV (reference sequence). V dropped 1 base and J dropped 6 bases, with 4 bases sitting between them. The CDR3 is made up of 12 amino acids.

V usage is TRBV19 and J usage is TRBJ1-1; a weak D match, TRBD1 (5 bases). Per germline, CDR1 LNHDA and CDR2 SQIVND (reference sequence). V was pared by 1 base and J by 1 base, with 10 bases between. The CDR3 consists of 15 residues. CDR3 residues: CASSIGGMGNTEAFF. Written as DNA, the CDR3 is TGTGCCAGTAGTATAGGGGGGATGGGGAACACTGAAGCTTTCTTT.

This chain links TRBV7-5 with TRBJ2-7; the DNA was not used to check the table's D call, TRBD1. TRBV7-5 is deemed a pseudogene. The CDR3 spans 13 residues. CDR3 nucleotides: TGTGTCAGGACCCACAGGGGACCCTACGAGCAGTACGTC. The encoded protein is CVRTHRGPYEQYV.

V and J are TRBV5-6 and TRBJ1-1, with D possibly TRBD1 on 6 matching bases. The CDR3 has 14 residues. Germline V gives CDR1 SGHDT, CDR2 YYEEEE. The V gene lost 0 bases and the J gene lost 11 bases, with 17 bases spanning the gap. The CDR3 here is CASSLGRGRYYAFF. The CDR3 DNA is TGTGCCAGCAGCTTGGGAAGGGGGAGATATTATGCTTTCTTT. Based on the CDR3 plus reference TRBV5-6 and TRBJ1-1, the full variable domain is DAGVTQSPTHLIKTRGQQVTLRCSPKSGHDTVSWYQQALGQGPQFIFQYYEEEERQRGNFPDRFSGHQFPNYSSELNVNALLLGDSALYLCASSLGRGRYYAFFGQGTRLTVV.

This clone occurred a few times. DNA for the CDR3: TGTGCCAGTAGTATAGGCCAGGGGCCCACAGATACGCAGTATTTT. It specifies CASSIGQGPTDTQYF. The V call is TRBV19, the J call TRBJ2-3; D might be TRBD1 (6 bases). Looked up from germline, CDR1 is LNHDA and CDR2 is SQIVND (reference sequence). The V end lost 1 base, the J end lost 2 bases, and 10 bases lay between the germline ends. The CDR3 spans 15 residues.

In DNA, the CDR3 is TGTGCCTGGAGTTTTAGGAATGAGCAGTTCTTC. Translation gives CAWSFRNEQFF. This chain joins TRBV30 and TRBJ2-1; no definite D call. V was clipped by 2 bases and J by 7 bases, with 6 bases between them. This CDR3 region has 11 residues. From germline, CDR1 is GTSNPN and CDR2 SVGIG (reference sequence). Variable domain in full (rest from reference TRBV30 and TRBJ2-1): SQTIHQWPATLVQPVGSPLSLECTVEGTSNPNLYWYRQAAGRGLQLLFYSVGIGQISSEVPQNLSASRPQDRQFILSSKKLLLSDSGFYLCAWSFRNEQFFGPGTRLTVL.

The CDR3 DNA reads as TGTGCCAGCAGTTACTCGAAGCGGGTGAACACCGGGGAGCTGTTTTTT. Residues: CASSYSKRVNTGELFF. The chain recombines TRBV6-5 with TRBJ2-2, with D perhaps matching TRBD2 (6 bases). Germline V CDR1 and CDR2: MNHEY, SVGAGI. The CDR3 runs to 16 residues. V gave up 0 bases and J gave up 1 base, with 9 bases separating them.

The rearrangement joins TRBV10-2 to TRBJ2-2; 12 nucleotides align to TRBD2. V shed 6 bases and J 5 bases; nucleotides not matched to a gene: 4. From germline, CDR1 is WSHSY and CDR2 SAAADI. There are 15 residues in the CDR3. In nucleotides, the CDR3 is TGCGCCAGCAGGACTAGCGGGGGAGGAACCGGGGAGCTGTTTTTT. Translated: CASRTSGGGTGELFF.

This chain connects TRBV7-6 to TRBJ2-3; TRBD1 or TRBD2 may be the D gene (5 bases each). This CDR3 comprises 14 residues. Trimming cost V 5 bases and J 4 bases, with 13 bases left between them. CDR1 and CDR2 (germline): SGHVS, FNYEAQ. CDR3 sequence: CASSPRGSADTQYF. The CDR3, as DNA: TGTGCCAGCAGCCCGAGGGGATCGGCAGATACGCAGTATTTT.

This clone was detected only a few times. The chain recombines TRBV19 with TRBJ2-1; D unresolved. Germline lookup yields CDR1 LNHDA and CDR2 SQIVND (reference sequence). Trimming cost V 4 bases and J 8 bases, with 12 bases left between them. The CDR3 is 13 amino acids. CDR3: CASSNVNGDEQFF. In DNA form, the CDR3 reads TGTGCCAGTAGTAACGTGAACGGCGATGAGCAGTTCTTC.

The chain couples TRBV4-3 to TRBJ1-6; no firm D call. V was cut by 1 base and J by 4 bases, with 5 bases left in between. Germline loops: CDR1 LGHNA, CDR2 YSLEER. This CDR3 region has 14 residues. CDR3 region: CASSQALYNSPLHF. CDR3 DNA: TGCGCCAGCAGCCAAGCACTGTATAATTCACCCCTCCACTTT.

This sequence joins TRBV30 and TRBJ1-1; 7 bases map to TRBD1. CDR3 length: 11 amino acids. Germline V CDR1 and CDR2: GTSNPN, SVGIG (reference sequence). V was pared by 7 bases and J by 7 bases, with 6 bases of the junction left unmatched. CDR3: CALGQRGEAFF. DNA of the CDR3: TGTGCCTTGGGACAGCGAGGTGAAGCTTTCTTT.

The gene calls are TRBV2 and TRBJ1-5, with 7 bases that match TRBD1. J was trimmed by 0 bases and V by 8 bases; bases with no gene match: 7. CDR1 and CDR2 (germline): SNHLY, FYNNEI. The CDR3 has 15 amino acids. CDR3 sequence (DNA): TGTGCCAGCGATCTGCAGGGGGATAGCAATCAGCCCCAGCATTTT. Translated, it gives CASDLQGDSNQPQHF. Full variable domain (rest looked up from reference TRBV2 and TRBJ1-5): EPEVTQTPSHQVTQMGQEVILRCVPISNHLYFYWYRQILGQKVEFLVSFYNNEISEKSEIFDDQFSVERPDGSNFTLKIRSTKLEDSAMYFCASDLQGDSNQPQHFGDGTRLSIL.

This chain joins TRBV7-6 and TRBJ2-2; 7 bases are shared with TRBD1. The V gene end was trimmed by 5 bases and the J gene end by 7 bases; junction bases not matched to a gene: 16. The CDR3 is made up of 17 amino acids. Germline CDR1 reads SGHVS; CDR2 reads FNYEAQ. The CDR3 loop is CASSNAPGGLSNGELFF. In DNA form, the CDR3 reads TGTGCCAGCAGCAACGCCCCAGGGGGTCTTAGTAACGGGGAGCTGTTTTTT.

The CDR3 is CASSLDSSDYGYTF. The CDR3 region has the DNA TGCGCCAGCAGCCTAGACAGTTCTGACTATGGCTACACCTTC. The chain combines TRBV5-1 with TRBJ1-2; D is possibly TRBD1 (5 bases). V was clipped by 4 bases and J by 3 bases, with 13 bases between them. Germline CDR1 is SGHRS and CDR2 is YFSETQ. The CDR3 totals 14 residues.

This clone occurred a few times. The chain is built from TRBV14 and TRBJ1-1; tentatively, D is TRBD1 (5 bases). V lost 4 bases, J lost 3 bases, and 18 bases lay in between. Germline V gives CDR1 SGHDN, CDR2 FVKESK. The CDR3 extends over 16 amino acids. CDR3 region: CASSPGGGRGYTEAFF. The CDR3 bases are TGTGCCAGCAGCCCGGGGGGGGGAAGAGGGTACACTGAAGCTTTCTTT.

V is TRBV12-5 and J is TRBJ1-2, with a tentative D call TRBD1 (5 bases). The ends were cut back, 7 bases at V and 7 bases at J, with 16 bases in the middle. Germline assignment: CDR1 LGHNT and CDR2 FRNRAP. The length of the CDR3 is 13 residues. CDR3 DNA sequence: TGTGCTAGTGCTTCGGACACGAATATTGGCTACACCTTC. It codes for CASASDTNIGYTF.

J is TRBJ1-1 and V is TRBV7-9, with 7 bases that match TRBD1. Germline loops: CDR1 SEHNR, CDR2 FQNEAQ (reference sequence). Trimming at V came to 5 bases and at J to 5 bases, leaving 11 bases not matched to a gene. CDR3 length: 15 amino acids. The CDR3 DNA is TGTGCCAGCAGCCCCTCCCCGACAGGGAGGACTGAAGCTTTCTTT. Translation: CASSPSPTGRTEAFF.

V and J are TRBV6-6 and TRBJ1-1; 8 nucleotides line up with TRBD1. Germline lookup yields CDR1 MNHNY and CDR2 SVGAGI (reference sequence). This CDR3 spans 15 amino acids. J gave up 9 bases and V 1 base, and 10 bases lay outside the gene matches. The chain's CDR3 is CASSYWVSGQGKAFF. Here the CDR3 DNA reads TGTGCCAGCAGTTACTGGGTTAGTGGACAGGGTAAAGCTTTCTTT.

The chain uses TRBV5-6 and TRBJ2-3; 7 nucleotides agree with TRBD1. The germline gives CDR1 SGHDT, CDR2 YYEEEE. This CDR3 spans 15 amino acids. Trimming at V came to 4 bases and at J to 5 bases, leaving 10 bases not matched to a gene. In DNA form, the CDR3 reads TGTGCCAGCAGCCCCCCCAGACAGGGTAAAGATACGCAGTATTTT. It codes for CASSPPRQGKDTQYF.

The gene calls are TRBV30 and TRBJ1-1; perhaps TRBD1 as D (5 bases). Germline CDR1 GTSNPN, CDR2 SVGIG (reference sequence). Trimming cost V 1 base and J 0 bases, with 12 bases left between them. This CDR3 contains 15 residues. CDR3 sequence reads: CAWSENRGLNTEAFF. CDR3 DNA: TGTGCCTGGAGTGAGAACCGGGGACTGAACACTGAAGCTTTCTTT. Full variable domain (missing parts from reference TRBV30 and TRBJ1-1): SQTIHQWPATLVQPVGSPLSLECTVEGTSNPNLYWYRQAAGRGLQLLFYSVGIGQISSEVPQNLSASRPQDRQFILSSKKLLLSDSGFYLCAWSENRGLNTEAFFGQGTRLTVV.

The V gene is TRBV6-6, the J gene TRBJ2-3; 8 bases match TRBD2. Germline V gene data show CDR1 as MNHNY and CDR2 as SVGAGI (reference sequence). Trimming removed 11 bases from V and 4 bases from J; junction bases left unmatched: 14. The CDR3 runs to 15 residues. CDR3 DNA: TGTGCCGCCACGGGGGGGGCGGGAGTCCCAGATACGCAGTATTTT. Translating it yields CAATGGAGVPDTQYF.

This chain links TRBV6-4 with TRBJ2-1; D is ambiguous. The CDR3 spans 15 residues. Trimming took off 3 bases at V and 5 bases at J, with 14 bases between the two ends. The germline V gene has CDR1 MRHNA and CDR2 SNTAGT. The CDR3 DNA is TGTGCCAGCAGTGAATTTGGTCAATATGACAATGAGCAGTTCTTC. This sequence encodes CASSEFGQYDNEQFF.

The V gene is TRBV30, the J gene TRBJ2-5, with 13 bases lining up with TRBD2. The trim removed 8 bases at V and 4 bases at J, leaving 10 bases unmatched. Germline V gene data show CDR1 as GTSNPN and CDR2 as SVGIG (reference sequence). This CDR3 is 15 amino acids long. In DNA, the CDR3 is TGTGCCGCGGGACCGGGACTAGCGGGACTAGAGACCCAGTACTTC. Translated, it gives CAAGPGLAGLETQYF.

V and J are TRBV7-2 and TRBJ2-7; the D gene could be TRBD1 or TRBD2 (6 bases each). The CDR3 length is 14 residues. Germline V gene lookup returns CDR1 SGHTA and CDR2 FQGNSA. With 7 bases removed from V and 5 bases from J, the gap between germline ends came to 18 bases. CDR3 sequence: CASIPPGALDEQYF. In DNA form, the CDR3 reads TGTGCCAGCATCCCGCCGGGGGCCTTGGACGAGCAGTACTTC.

V is TRBV6-5 and J is TRBJ2-1; unclear D gene. This CDR3 has 12 amino acids. V was clipped by 6 bases and J by 10 bases, with 13 bases between them. Germline V gives CDR1 MNHEY, CDR2 SVGAGI. The DNA of the CDR3 is TGTGCCAGCAGCTCCCCTCTCGGGGAGCAGTTCTTC. Translation: CASSSPLGEQFF.